This TCR beta chain stems from a study of response to subunit inactivated influenza vaccine. General study points: Researchers suggested that each seasonal influenza vaccination recruits few new T cells.

This clonotype has only a few counts. Its antigen is unidentified. TCRdb redid the calling of the RT-PCR reads with MiXCR, one entry per CDR3 protein. Found here are around 170,000 distinct CDR3 sequences, around 11% of them singletons; the top ten hold around 40%. The specimen comprised CD8+ T cells sorted from PBMCs, sampled about 24 months after vaccination. The sequence was collected from a man in his fifties or sixties who received an inactivated influenza vaccine.

CDR3 residues: CASSSNSDGYEQYF. CDR3 sequence (DNA): TGTGCCAGCAGTTCAAATTCGGACGGCTACGAGCAGTACTTC. The rearrangement joins TRBV12-3 or TRBV12-4 to TRBJ2-7; D gene ambiguous. The V end lost 4 bases, the J end lost 3 bases, and 13 bases lay between the germline ends. The CDR3 is 14 amino acids.